This T cell receptor beta chain was identified in a study of OX40 agonist ivuxolimab in advanced cancers. Clones were read by immunoSEQ multiplex PCR, and TCRdb kept only the in-frame ones, dropping some. The sample records under 85,000 clones, roughly 88% being singletons. Trimming removed 5 bases from V and 0 bases from J, with 20 bases in between. This CDR3 has 18 amino acids. Germline CDR1 is LNHDA and CDR2 is SQIVND (reference sequence). Sequencing used CD4+ or CD8+ T cells sorted from blood, obtained in a trial of the OX40 agonist ivuxolimab. The chain carries TRBV19 and TRBJ1-3; D gene ambiguous. The origin of this receptor is an adult with an advanced solid tumor such as melanoma, head and neck, liver or kidney cancer. CDR3 protein: CASSLTLPAGSSGNTIYF. CDR3 DNA sequence: TGTGCCAGTAGTCTAACTCTACCGGCAGGTTCCTCTGGAAACACCATATATTTT.